The 6 T cell receptor beta chains given below trace back to one sample, sequenced in a study of shared clonotypes between healthy human individuals. Sequencing used immunoSEQ multiplex PCR; TCRdb keeps in-frame clones, though not all of them. Here the sample spans around 2,000,000 clones, about 93% being singletons. Terminally differentiated effector memory CD45RA+ cells were left out of the naive CD8 fraction, which was CD45RO-negative and positively selected for CCR7. The sample was naive CD8+ T cells from PBMCs. Every receptor here comes from a man between 18 and 35 years old in good health. Some clones in this sample may be carry-over from other donors' samples.

The chain uses TRBV28 and TRBJ1-1; 9 bases are shared with TRBD1. J gave up 4 bases and V 4 bases, and 7 bases lay outside the gene matches. Germline lookup yields CDR1 MDHEN and CDR2 SYDVKM. This CDR3 spans 15 amino acids. Here the CDR3 reads CASSYRETGGTEAFF. The CDR3, as DNA: TGTGCCAGCAGTTACAGGGAGACAGGGGGCACTGAAGCTTTCTTT.

This chain uses TRBV9 with TRBJ2-6, with D perhaps being TRBD1 or TRBD2 (5 bases each). The CDR3 totals 18 residues. V gave up 0 bases and J gave up 0 bases, with 13 bases separating them. Germline V gives CDR1 SGDLS, CDR2 YYNGEE. The CDR3 spells CASSVDRDRFSGANVLTF. For the CDR3, the DNA is TGTGCCAGCAGCGTAGATCGGGACCGTTTCTCTGGGGCCAACGTCCTGACTTTC. The full variable domain, in which reference TRBV9 and TRBJ2-6 provide the parts outside the CDR3, is DSGVTQTPKHLITATGQRVTLRCSPRSGDLSVYWYQQSLDQGLQFLIQYYNGEERAKGNILERFSAQQFPDLHSELNLSSLELGDSALYFCASSVDRDRFSGANVLTFGAGSRLTVL.

This clone occurred a few times. The chain combines TRBV28 with TRBJ1-1; the D is unclear. Per germline, CDR1 MDHEN and CDR2 SYDVKM. The CDR3 runs to 12 residues. Trimming cost V 3 bases and J 10 bases, with 12 bases left between them. This CDR3 reads CASSFAGLGAFF. The DNA of the CDR3 is TGTGCCAGCAGTTTCGCAGGCTTGGGAGCTTTCTTT.

In its sample, this clone was seen once. The J gene is TRBJ1-3, the V gene TRBV4-1, with no clear D. The CDR3 is 16 residues long. The V and J ends lost 4 bases and 3 bases respectively, with 16 bases between them. The germline gives CDR1 MGHRA, CDR2 YSYEKL. The chain's CDR3 is CASSPSGRLGGNTIYF. DNA for the CDR3: TGCGCCAGCAGCCCTTCGGGGAGGTTAGGTGGAAACACCATATATTTT.

About this clone: The sample carries other DNA sequences with the same CDR3. The chain recombines TRBV27 with TRBJ2-7; 11 nucleotides match TRBD1. Germline loops: CDR1 MNHEY, CDR2 SMNVEV (reference sequence). CDR3 length: 16 residues. With V trimmed by 5 bases and J by 4 bases, 10 bases remained unmatched. The CDR3 DNA reads as TGTGCCAGCAGTACCCTAAGGACAGGGGGCGCATACGAGCAGTACTTC. Protein: CASSTLRTGGAYEQYF.

On this clone: Other nucleotide sequences in the sample specify the same CDR3. The chain combines TRBV19 with TRBJ1-1; possibly TRBD1 for D (5 bases). The ends were cut back, 4 bases at V and 0 bases at J, with 6 bases in the middle. CDR3 size: 13 residues. Germline CDR1 LNHDA, CDR2 SQIVND (reference sequence). DNA for the CDR3: TGTGCCAGTAGTACGGGACTGAACACTGAAGCTTTCTTT. Amino acid sequence: CASSTGLNTEAFF.